This TCR beta chain originates from a study of human CD8 memory T cell subsets. Germline CDR1 is SGHVS and CDR2 is FNYEAQ. The CDR3 has 15 residues. UMI-labeled 5' RACE generated the TCR beta libraries. For each CDR3 protein, TCRdb gives one entry from its re-call of the 5' RACE reads, without DNA. Its table lists about 11,000 distinct CDR3 sequences. Healthy donors supplied buffy coats, and the PBMC came from them. V usage is TRBV7-6 and J usage is TRBJ2-2; there is no DNA to check the TCRdb D call of TRBD2. What was sequenced was CD8+ stem-like memory T cells (TSCM and TCM) sorted from PBMCs. The sample's subset: stem-like memory CD8 T cells (TSTEM), CCR7+ PD-1- TIGIT-. This receptor was taken from a human donor in good health. The chain's CDR3 is CASSFGGMKTGELFF.